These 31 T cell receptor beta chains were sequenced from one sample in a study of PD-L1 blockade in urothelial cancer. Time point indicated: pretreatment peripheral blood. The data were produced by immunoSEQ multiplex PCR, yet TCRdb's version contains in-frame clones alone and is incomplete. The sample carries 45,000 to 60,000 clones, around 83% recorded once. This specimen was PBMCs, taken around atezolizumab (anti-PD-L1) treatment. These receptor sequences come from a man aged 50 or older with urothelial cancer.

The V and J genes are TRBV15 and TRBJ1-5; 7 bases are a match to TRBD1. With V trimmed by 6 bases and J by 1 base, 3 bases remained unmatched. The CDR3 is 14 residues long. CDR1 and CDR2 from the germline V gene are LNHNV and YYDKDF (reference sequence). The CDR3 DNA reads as TGTGCCACCAGTAGACAGGGAAGCAATCAGCCCCAGCATTTT. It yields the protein CATSRQGSNQPQHF.

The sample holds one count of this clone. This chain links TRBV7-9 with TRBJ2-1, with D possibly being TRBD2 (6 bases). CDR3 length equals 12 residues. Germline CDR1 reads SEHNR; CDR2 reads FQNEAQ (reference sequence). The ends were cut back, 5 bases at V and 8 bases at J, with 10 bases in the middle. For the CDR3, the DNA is TGTGCCAGCAGCCCCGGGACTGATGAGCAGTTCTTC. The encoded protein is CASSPGTDEQFF.

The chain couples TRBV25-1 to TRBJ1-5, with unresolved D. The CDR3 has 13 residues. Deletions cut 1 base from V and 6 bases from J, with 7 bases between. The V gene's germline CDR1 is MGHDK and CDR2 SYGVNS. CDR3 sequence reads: CASSEFPGQPQHF. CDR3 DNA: TGTGCCAGCAGTGAATTCCCGGGTCAGCCCCAGCATTTT.

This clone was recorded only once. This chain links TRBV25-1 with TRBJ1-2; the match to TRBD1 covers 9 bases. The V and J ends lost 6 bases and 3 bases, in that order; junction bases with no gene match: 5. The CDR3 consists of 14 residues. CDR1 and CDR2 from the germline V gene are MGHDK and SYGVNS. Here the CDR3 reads CASREDRGDYGYTF. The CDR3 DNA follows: TGTGCCAGCAGAGAGGACAGGGGAGACTATGGCTACACCTTC.

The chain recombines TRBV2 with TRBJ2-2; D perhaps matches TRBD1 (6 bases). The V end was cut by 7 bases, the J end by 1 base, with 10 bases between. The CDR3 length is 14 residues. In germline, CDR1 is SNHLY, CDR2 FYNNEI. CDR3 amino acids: CASKSGENTGELFF. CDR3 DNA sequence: TGTGCCAGCAAATCAGGGGAGAACACCGGGGAGCTGTTTTTT. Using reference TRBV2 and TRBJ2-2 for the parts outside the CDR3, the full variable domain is EPEVTQTPSHQVTQMGQEVILRCVPISNHLYFYWYRQILGQKVEFLVSFYNNEISEKSEIFDDQFSVERPDGSNFTLKIRSTKLEDSAMYFCASKSGENTGELFFGEGSRLTVL.

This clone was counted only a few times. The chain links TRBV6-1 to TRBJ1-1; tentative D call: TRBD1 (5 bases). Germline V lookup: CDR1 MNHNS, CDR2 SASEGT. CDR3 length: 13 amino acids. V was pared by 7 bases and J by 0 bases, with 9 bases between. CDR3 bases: TGTGCCAGCACGGGGGGAGTGAACACTGAAGCTTTCTTT. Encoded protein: CASTGGVNTEAFF.

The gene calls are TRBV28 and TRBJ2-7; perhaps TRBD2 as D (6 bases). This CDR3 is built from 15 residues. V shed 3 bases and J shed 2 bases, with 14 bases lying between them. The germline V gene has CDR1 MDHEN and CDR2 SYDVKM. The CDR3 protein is CASSLAGGGTYEQYV. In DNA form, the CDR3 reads TGTGCCAGCAGTTTGGCGGGTGGGGGGACCTACGAGCAGTACGTC.

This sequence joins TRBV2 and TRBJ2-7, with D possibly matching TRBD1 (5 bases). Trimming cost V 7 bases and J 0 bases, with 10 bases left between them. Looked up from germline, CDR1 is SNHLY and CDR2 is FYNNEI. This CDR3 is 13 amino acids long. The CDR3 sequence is CASIPDISYEQYF. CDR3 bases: TGTGCCAGCATCCCGGACATCTCCTACGAGCAGTACTTC.

This chain's CDR3 is CASSGSPGGPNEQFF. In DNA, the CDR3 is TGTGCCAGCAGTGGGAGCCCGGGGGGGCCGAATGAGCAGTTCTTC. The chain employs TRBV6-1 and TRBJ2-1; 8 bases align to TRBD2. The length of the CDR3 is 15 residues. The V gene's germline CDR1 is MNHNS and CDR2 SASEGT. The V and J ends lost 4 bases and 7 bases, in that order; junction bases with no gene match: 9.

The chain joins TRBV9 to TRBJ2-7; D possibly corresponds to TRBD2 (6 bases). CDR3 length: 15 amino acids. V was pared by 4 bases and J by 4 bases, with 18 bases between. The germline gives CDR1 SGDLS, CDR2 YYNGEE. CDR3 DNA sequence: TGTGCCAGCAGCCCAGGGAGACTAGATCTTTACGAGCAGTACTTC. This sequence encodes CASSPGRLDLYEQYF.

The CDR3 DNA reads as TGCAGCGTTGCTCCGTCAGGGGTCGCTGGAAACACCATATATTTT. Amino acids: CSVAPSGVAGNTIYF. The rearrangement uses TRBV29-1 and TRBJ1-3, with D perhaps TRBD1 (6 bases). V was pared by 4 bases and J by 2 bases, with 15 bases between. Germline V gene sequence: CDR1 SQVTM, CDR2 ANQGSEA. CDR3 length: 15 residues.

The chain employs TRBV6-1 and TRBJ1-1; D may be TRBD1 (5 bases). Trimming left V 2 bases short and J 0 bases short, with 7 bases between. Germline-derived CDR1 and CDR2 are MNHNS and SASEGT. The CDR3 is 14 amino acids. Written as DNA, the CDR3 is TGTGCCAGCAGTGAAACGACAGTGAACACTGAAGCTTTCTTT. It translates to CASSETTVNTEAFF.

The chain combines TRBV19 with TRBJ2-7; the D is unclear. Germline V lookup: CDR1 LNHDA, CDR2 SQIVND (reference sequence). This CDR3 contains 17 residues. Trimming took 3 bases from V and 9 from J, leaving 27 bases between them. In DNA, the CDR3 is TGTGCCAGTAGTATTACGGTCAAACGAGGCCTACGATCGGTGCAGTACTTC. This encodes CASSITVKRGLRSVQYF.

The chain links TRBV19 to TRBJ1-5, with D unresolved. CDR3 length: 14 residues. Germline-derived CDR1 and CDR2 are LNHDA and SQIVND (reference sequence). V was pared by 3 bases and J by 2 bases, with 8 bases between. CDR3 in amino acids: CASSIHRGNQPQHF. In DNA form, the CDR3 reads TGTGCCAGTAGTATCCATCGCGGCAATCAGCCCCAGCATTTT.

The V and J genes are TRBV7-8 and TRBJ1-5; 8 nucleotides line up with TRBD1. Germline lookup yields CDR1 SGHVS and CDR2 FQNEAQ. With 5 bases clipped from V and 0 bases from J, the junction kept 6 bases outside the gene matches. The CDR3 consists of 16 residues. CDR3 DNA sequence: TGTGCCAGCAGCCCTCGGGACAGGATTAGCAATCAGCCCCAGCATTTT. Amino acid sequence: CASSPRDRISNQPQHF.

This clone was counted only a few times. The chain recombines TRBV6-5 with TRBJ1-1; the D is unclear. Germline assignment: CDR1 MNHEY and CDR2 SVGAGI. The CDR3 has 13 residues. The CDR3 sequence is CAAGRRMNTEAFF. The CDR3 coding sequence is TGTGCTGCGGGCAGGCGCATGAACACTGAAGCTTTCTTT.

The CDR3 region has the DNA TGTGCCAGCAGCCCTGGACTAGCGGGAGCCAATGAGCAGTTCTTC. Its translation is CASSPGLAGANEQFF. The chain couples TRBV7-6 to TRBJ2-1, with 13 positions matching TRBD2. Germline CDR1 SGHVS, CDR2 FNYEAQ. V lost 5 bases to trimming and J lost 6 bases; unmatched junction nucleotides: 4. The CDR3 has 15 amino acids.

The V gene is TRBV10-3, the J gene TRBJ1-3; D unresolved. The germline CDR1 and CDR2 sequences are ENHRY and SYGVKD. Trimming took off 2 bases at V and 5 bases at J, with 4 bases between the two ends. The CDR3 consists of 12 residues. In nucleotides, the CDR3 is TGTGCCATCAGTGAGCTTAGAAACACCATATATTTT. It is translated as CAISELRNTIYF.

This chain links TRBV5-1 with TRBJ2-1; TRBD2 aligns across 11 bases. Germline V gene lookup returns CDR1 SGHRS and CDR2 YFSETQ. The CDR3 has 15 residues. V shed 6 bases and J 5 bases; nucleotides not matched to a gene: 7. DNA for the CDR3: TGCGCCAGCACCCTGGGACTAGCGGAGAACAATGAGCAGTTCTTC. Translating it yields CASTLGLAENNEQFF.

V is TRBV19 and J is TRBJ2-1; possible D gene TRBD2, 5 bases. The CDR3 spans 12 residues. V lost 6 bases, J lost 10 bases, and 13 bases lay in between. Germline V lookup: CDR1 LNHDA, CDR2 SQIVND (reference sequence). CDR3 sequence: CASRVGSGEQFF. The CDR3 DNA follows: TGTGCCAGTAGAGTCGGCAGCGGAGAGCAGTTCTTC.

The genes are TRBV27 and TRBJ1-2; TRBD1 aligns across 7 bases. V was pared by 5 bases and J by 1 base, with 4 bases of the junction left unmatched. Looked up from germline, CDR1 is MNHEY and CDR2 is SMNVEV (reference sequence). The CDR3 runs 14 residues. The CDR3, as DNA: TGTGCCAGCAGTCGGACAGGCGATAACTATGGCTACACCTTC. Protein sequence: CASSRTGDNYGYTF.

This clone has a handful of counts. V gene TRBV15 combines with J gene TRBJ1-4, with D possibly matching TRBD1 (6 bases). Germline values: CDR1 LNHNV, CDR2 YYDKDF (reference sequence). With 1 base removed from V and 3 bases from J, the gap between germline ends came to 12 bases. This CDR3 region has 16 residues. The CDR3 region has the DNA TGTGCCACCAGCAGAGGGGGGGGCGGCTCTAATGAAAAACTGTTTTTT. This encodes CATSRGGGGSNEKLFF.

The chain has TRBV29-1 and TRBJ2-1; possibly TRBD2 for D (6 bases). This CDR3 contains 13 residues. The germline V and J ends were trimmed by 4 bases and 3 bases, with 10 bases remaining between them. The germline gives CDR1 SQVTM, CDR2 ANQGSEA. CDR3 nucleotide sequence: TGCAGCGTTGGCGGGGAAGGCTACAATGAGCAGTTCTTC. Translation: CSVGGEGYNEQFF.

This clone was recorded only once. CDR3 coding DNA: TGTGCCAGCAGCTACGGGGGACAGGCTTACGAGCAGTACGTC. Protein: CASSYGGQAYEQYV. The gene calls are TRBV6-6 and TRBJ2-7, with 8 bases fitting TRBD1. This CDR3 has 14 residues. The germline gives CDR1 MNHNY, CDR2 SVGAGI (reference sequence). V lost 6 bases to trimming and J lost 4 bases; unmatched junction nucleotides: 8.

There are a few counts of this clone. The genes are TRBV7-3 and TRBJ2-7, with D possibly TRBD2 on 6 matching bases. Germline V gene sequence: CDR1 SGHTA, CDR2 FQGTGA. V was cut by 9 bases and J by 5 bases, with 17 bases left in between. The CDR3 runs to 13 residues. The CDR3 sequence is CARGYEGRHEQYF. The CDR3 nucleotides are TGTGCCAGGGGTTACGAAGGGAGGCACGAGCAGTACTTC.

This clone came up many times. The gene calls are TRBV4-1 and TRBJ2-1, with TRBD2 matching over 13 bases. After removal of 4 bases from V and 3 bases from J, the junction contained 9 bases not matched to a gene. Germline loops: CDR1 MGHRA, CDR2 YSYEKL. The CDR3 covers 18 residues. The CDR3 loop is CASSPTSGRSQNYNEQFF. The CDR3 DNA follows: TGCGCCAGCAGCCCGACTAGCGGGAGGTCCCAAAACTACAATGAGCAGTTCTTC.

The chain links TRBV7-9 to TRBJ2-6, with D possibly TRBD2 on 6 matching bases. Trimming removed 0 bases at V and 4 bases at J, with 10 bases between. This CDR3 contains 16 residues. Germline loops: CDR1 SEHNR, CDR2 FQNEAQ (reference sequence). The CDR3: CASSLAGGTGANVLTF. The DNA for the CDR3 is TGTGCCAGCAGCTTAGCCGGGGGTACCGGGGCCAACGTCCTGACTTTC.

DNA for the CDR3: TGTGCCAGCAGCCAACATGAACCGGGATCTGGAAACACCATATATTTT. Translation gives CASSQHEPGSGNTIYF. V usage is TRBV4-2 and J usage is TRBJ1-3; the D is unclear. CDR3 length: 16 residues. The germline V gene has CDR1 LGHNA and CDR2 YNFKEQ. V gave up 2 bases and J gave up 1 base, with 12 bases separating them.

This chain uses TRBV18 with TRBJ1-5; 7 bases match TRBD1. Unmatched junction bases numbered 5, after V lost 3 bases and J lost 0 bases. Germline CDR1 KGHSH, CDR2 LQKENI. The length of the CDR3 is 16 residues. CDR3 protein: CASSPDRPYSNQPQHF. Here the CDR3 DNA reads TGTGCCAGCTCACCGGACAGGCCTTATAGCAATCAGCCCCAGCATTTT.

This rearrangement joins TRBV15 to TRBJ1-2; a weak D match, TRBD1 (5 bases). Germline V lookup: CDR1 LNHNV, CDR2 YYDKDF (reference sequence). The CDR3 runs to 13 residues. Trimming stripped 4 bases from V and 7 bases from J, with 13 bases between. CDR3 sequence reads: CATSIRTGGGYTF. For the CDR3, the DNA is TGTGCCACCAGCATCCGGACGGGGGGTGGCTACACCTTC.

The CDR3 sequence: CASSVSPGQQETQYF. CDR3 DNA sequence: TGTGCCAGCAGCGTTTCTCCAGGACAGCAAGAGACCCAGTACTTC. The chain links TRBV9 to TRBJ2-5; D is perhaps TRBD1 (6 bases). Trimming stripped 2 bases from V and 2 bases from J, with 13 bases between. The CDR3 consists of 15 residues. The germline V gene encodes CDR1 SGDLS and CDR2 YYNGEE.